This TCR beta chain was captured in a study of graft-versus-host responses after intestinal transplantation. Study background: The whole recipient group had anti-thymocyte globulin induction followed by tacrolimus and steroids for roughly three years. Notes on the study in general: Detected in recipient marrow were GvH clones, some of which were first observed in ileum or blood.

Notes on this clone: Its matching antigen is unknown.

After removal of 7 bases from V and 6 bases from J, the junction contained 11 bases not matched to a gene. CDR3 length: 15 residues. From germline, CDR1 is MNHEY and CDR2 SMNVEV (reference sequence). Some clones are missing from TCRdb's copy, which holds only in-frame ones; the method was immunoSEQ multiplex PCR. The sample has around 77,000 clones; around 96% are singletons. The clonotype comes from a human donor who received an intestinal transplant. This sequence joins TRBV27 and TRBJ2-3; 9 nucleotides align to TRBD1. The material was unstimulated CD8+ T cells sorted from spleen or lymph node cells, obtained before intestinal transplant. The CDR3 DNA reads TGTGCCAGCACCCATGGGACAGGGTTTGTCGATACGCAGTATTTT. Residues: CASTHGTGFVDTQYF.